This T cell receptor (beta chain) derives from a study of cytomegalovirus exposure and HLA in healthy donors. Study conclusions and caveats: TCR beta V segments were, for the most part, productive about 87% or about 30% of the time in an earlier analysis.

On this clone itself: The antigen remains undetermined.

Vbeta (60) and Jbeta (13) primers were used in the PCR. Only in-frame clones appear in the TCRdb table, and some are missing; sequencing was by immunoSEQ multiplex PCR. The table includes more than 150,000 clones, roughly 80% detected once. In germline, CDR1 is MNHEY, CDR2 SVGAGI. The CDR3 is 16 residues long. V was shortened by 4 bases and J by 3 bases, with 18 bases between the two germline ends. Each donor was healthy, and each was a bone marrow donor. This TCR derives from a girl between 10 and 17 years old in good health and CMV-seropositive. Sequencing was carried out using PBMCs. This chain connects TRBV6-5 to TRBJ1-1; D perhaps matches TRBD1 (6 bases). The CDR3, as DNA: TGTGCCAGCAGTTCTAATCCCGGGACATATCACACTGAAGCTTTCTTT. It translates to CASSSNPGTYHTEAFF.